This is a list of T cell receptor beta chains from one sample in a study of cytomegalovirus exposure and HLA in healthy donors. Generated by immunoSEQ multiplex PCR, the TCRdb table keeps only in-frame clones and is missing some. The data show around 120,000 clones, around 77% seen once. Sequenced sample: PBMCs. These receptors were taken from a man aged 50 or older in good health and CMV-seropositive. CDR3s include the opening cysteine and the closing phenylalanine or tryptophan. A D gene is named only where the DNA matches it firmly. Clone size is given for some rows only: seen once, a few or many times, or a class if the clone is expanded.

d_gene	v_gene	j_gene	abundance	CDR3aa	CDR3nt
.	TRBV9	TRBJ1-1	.	CASSVAGGRAFF	TGTGCCAGCAGCGTAGCGGGGGGACGAGCTTTCTTT
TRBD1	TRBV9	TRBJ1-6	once	CASSVGRDSNNSPLHF	TGTGCCAGCAGCGTTGGGCGGGACAGCAATAATTCACCCCTCCACTTT
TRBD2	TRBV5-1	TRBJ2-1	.	CASSLQFLREAAYNEQFF	TGCGCCAGCAGCTTGCAGTTTCTGCGGGAGGCCGCCTACAATGAGCAGTTCTTC
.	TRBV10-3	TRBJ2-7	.	CAISDIMGRENEQYF	TGTGCCATCAGTGATATCATGGGCAGGGAAAACGAGCAGTACTTC
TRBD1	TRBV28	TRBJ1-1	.	CASRTRDRAMNTEAFF	TGTGCCAGCAGAACTCGGGACAGGGCTATGAACACTGAAGCTTTCTTT
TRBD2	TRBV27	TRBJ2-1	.	CASRPLAGGPNEQFF	TGTGCCAGCAGACCGCTAGCGGGAGGGCCAAATGAGCAGTTCTTC
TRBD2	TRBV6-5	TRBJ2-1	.	CASSKGLSEQFF	TGTGCCAGCAGTAAGGGACTATCAGAGCAGTTCTTC
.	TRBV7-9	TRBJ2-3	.	CASSFNADTQYF	TGTGCCAGCAGCTTTAACGCGGATACGCAGTATTTT
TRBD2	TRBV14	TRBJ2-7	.	CASSLQPFGGEQYF	TGTGCCAGCAGCCTCCAGCCGTTCGGGGGGGAGCAGTACTTC
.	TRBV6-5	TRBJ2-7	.	CASSYTAQPSDEQYF	TGTGCCAGCAGTTACACTGCACAACCTAGCGACGAGCAGTACTTC
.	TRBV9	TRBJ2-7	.	CASSSPTGYEQYF	TGTGCCAGCAGCTCACCTACAGGGTACGAGCAGTACTTC
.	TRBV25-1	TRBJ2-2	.	CASSELGHRGKNTGELFF	TGTGCCAGCAGCGAGTTGGGACACCGCGGAAAGAACACCGGGGAGCTGTTTTTT
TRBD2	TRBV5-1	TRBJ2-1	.	CASSLPLAGVNEQFF	TGCGCCAGCAGCTTGCCCCTAGCGGGGGTCAATGAGCAGTTCTTC
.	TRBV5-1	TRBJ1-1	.	CASSSRGGTEAFF	TGCGCCAGCAGCTCCAGAGGGGGAACTGAAGCTTTCTTT
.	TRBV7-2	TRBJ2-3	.	CASSLYARMRGGTDTQYF	TGTGCCAGCAGCTTATATGCGAGGATGCGCGGAGGCACAGATACGCAGTATTTT
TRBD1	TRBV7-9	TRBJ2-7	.	CASSLAPGQGPYEQYF	TGTGCCAGCAGCTTAGCGCCGGGACAGGGCCCCTACGAGCAGTACTTC
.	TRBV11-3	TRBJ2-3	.	CASSSTDIFSSTDTQYF	TGTGCCAGCAGCTCGACGGACATTTTTTCTAGCACAGATACGCAGTATTTT
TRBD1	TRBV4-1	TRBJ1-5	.	CASSPLTGVGQPQHF	TGCGCCAGCAGCCCTCTAACAGGGGTCGGACAGCCCCAGCATTTT
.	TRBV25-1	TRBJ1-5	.	CASSESYFGQPQHF	TGTGCCAGCAGTGAATCCTATTTCGGTCAGCCCCAGCATTTT
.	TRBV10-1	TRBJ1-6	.	CASSETRGRSPLHF	TGCGCCAGCAGTGAGACCCGAGGGAGATCACCCCTCCACTTT
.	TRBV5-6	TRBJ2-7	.	CASSLGSGPEQYF	TGTGCCAGCAGCTTAGGTAGCGGACCCGAGCAGTACTTC
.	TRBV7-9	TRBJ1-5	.	CASSLDRYSNQPQHF	TGTGCCAGCAGCTTAGACAGATATAGCAATCAGCCCCAGCATTTT
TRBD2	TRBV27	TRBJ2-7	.	CASRLSTSGIHEQYF	TGTGCCAGCAGACTGTCGACTAGCGGGATTCACGAGCAGTACTTC
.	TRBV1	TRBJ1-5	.	CTSTLRPQHF	TGCACCAGCACTCTAAGGCCCCAGCATTTT
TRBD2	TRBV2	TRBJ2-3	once	CASSRAGNTDTQYF	TGTGCCAGCAGCCGAGCGGGAAACACGGATACGCAGTATTTT
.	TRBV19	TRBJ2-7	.	CASSTLLARYEQYF	TGTGCCAGTAGTACCCTCCTAGCACGGTACGAGCAGTACTTC
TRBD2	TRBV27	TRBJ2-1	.	CASSILAGVSYNEQFF	TGTGCCAGCAGTATCCTAGCGGGAGTCTCCTACAATGAGCAGTTCTTC
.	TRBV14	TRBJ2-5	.	CASSQQGLPRETQYF	TGTGCCAGCAGCCAACAGGGACTCCCCAGGGAGACCCAGTACTTC
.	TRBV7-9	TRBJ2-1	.	CASSLGRGSSYNEQFF	TGTGCCAGCAGCTTAGGCAGGGGAAGCTCCTACAATGAGCAGTTCTTC
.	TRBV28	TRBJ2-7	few	CASSFGGNLGEQYF	TGTGCCAGCAGTTTTGGGGGGAACTTGGGAGAGCAGTACTTC
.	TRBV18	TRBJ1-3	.	CASSRDTANSGNTIYF	TGTGCCAGCTCACGGGACACCGCCAACTCTGGAAACACCATATATTTT